This TCR beta chain was retrieved from a study of blood T cell repertoires in COVID-19. With 4 bases clipped from V and 1 base from J, the junction kept 1 base outside the gene matches. This CDR3 is 14 amino acids long. In germline, CDR1 is SGHDT, CDR2 YYEEEE. The participants were between roughly 18 and 100 years old and came from 20 to 30 US areas. Participants' reported clinical history set cohort assignment. In the case of this clone: Other DNA sequences within the sample encode an identical CDR3.

Authors' data handling: Nucleated cell number was recorded as an estimate derived from reference gene primer amplification. The method was immunoSEQ multiplex PCR; TCRdb's version includes in-frame clones alone and lacks a portion of them. For V, J and clone size, that table is used; D and trimming come from the DNA. The table has 300,000 to 500,000 clones, around 90% seen once; the top ten hold more than 2%. Input material: PBMCs or T cells enriched from blood (not recorded which). This TCR derives from a woman aged 40-49 years with acute COVID-19. V and J are TRBV5-6 and TRBJ2-4, with TRBD1 matching 8 bases. DNA of the CDR3: TGTGCCAGCAGCAGGACAGGGGCCAAAAACATTCAGTACTTC. This sequence encodes CASSRTGAKNIQYF.